The 18 T cell receptor beta chains below all came from one sample that was sequenced in a study of cytomegalovirus exposure and HLA in healthy donors. Researchers ran the PCR with 60 Vbeta and 13 Jbeta primers. Assay used: immunoSEQ multiplex PCR; TCRdb lists only in-frame clones, some missing. The sample includes 100,000 to 150,000 clones, approximately 8.8% seen only once; the top ten take 5.5%. The specimen sequenced was PBMCs. The receptors derive from a man aged 40-50 years in good health and CMV-seronegative.

The rearrangement links TRBV28 to TRBJ1-6, with a possible D match to TRBD1 (6 bases). There are 14 residues in the CDR3. Germline V lookup: CDR1 MDHEN, CDR2 SYDVKM. CDR3 sequence reads: CASRGYSGGSPLHF. The CDR3 DNA is TGTGCGAGTAGGGGGTACTCTGGTGGTTCACCCCTCCACTTT.

This clone was detected a few times. The rearrangement uses TRBV19 and TRBJ1-1; tentative D call: TRBD1 (5 bases). Germline assignment: CDR1 LNHDA and CDR2 SQIVND (reference sequence). V lost 8 bases and J 5 bases, leaving 6 bases between the germline ends. This CDR3 contains 10 residues. The CDR3 region is CASAGTEAFF. The CDR3 DNA sequence: TGTGCCAGTGCAGGGACTGAAGCTTTCTTT.

The sample holds a few counts of this clone. The chain has TRBV5-1 and TRBJ1-1; 7 positions match TRBD1. The V gene end was trimmed by 4 bases and the J gene end by 0 bases; junction bases not matched to a gene: 12. This CDR3 comprises 17 residues. Germline V gene sequence: CDR1 SGHRS, CDR2 YFSETQ. CDR3 residues: CASSGPDRAFMNTEAFF. CDR3 bases: TGCGCCAGCAGCGGACCTGACAGGGCTTTCATGAACACTGAAGCTTTCTTT.

This chain uses TRBV28 with TRBJ2-2; possibly TRBD1 for D (6 bases). The ends were cut back, 3 bases at V and 4 bases at J, with 12 bases in the middle. The CDR3 has 15 residues. The germline CDR1 and CDR2 sequences are MDHEN and SYDVKM. The CDR3 loop is CASSLFGGITGELFF. Written as DNA, the CDR3 is TGTGCCAGCAGTTTGTTTGGGGGCATCACCGGGGAGCTGTTTTTT. Full variable domain (outside the CDR3, taken from reference TRBV28 and TRBJ2-2): DVKVTQSSRYLVKRTGEKVFLECVQDMDHENMFWYRQDPGLGLRLIYFSYDVKMKEKGDIPEGYSVSREKKERFSLILESASTNQTSMYLCASSLFGGITGELFFGEGSRLTVL.

This sequence joins TRBV5-1 and TRBJ2-7; the D gene is possibly TRBD1 (6 bases). The V end lost 0 bases, the J end lost 5 bases, and 15 bases lay between the germline ends. Germline CDR1 reads SGHRS; CDR2 reads YFSETQ. The CDR3 has 15 amino acids. The CDR3 loop is CASSLVPGDRNEQYF. In nucleotides, the CDR3 is TGCGCCAGCAGCTTGGTCCCAGGGGACCGAAACGAGCAGTACTTC.

In this sample, this clone is medium-sized. The chain carries TRBV9 and TRBJ2-3; D is ambiguous. The germline V gene encodes CDR1 SGDLS and CDR2 YYNGEE. This CDR3 spans 14 amino acids. The V end was cut by 4 bases, the J end by 2 bases, with 11 bases between. In nucleotides, the CDR3 is TGTGCCAGCAGCTCCCCGAAGCCCACAGATACGCAGTATTTT. Its translation is CASSSPKPTDTQYF. The whole variable domain, remainder taken from reference TRBV9 and TRBJ2-3, is DSGVTQTPKHLITATGQRVTLRCSPRSGDLSVYWYQQSLDQGLQFLIQYYNGEERAKGNILERFSAQQFPDLHSELNLSSLELGDSALYFCASSSPKPTDTQYFGPGTRLTVL.

This clone appeared a few times. V and J are TRBV13 and TRBJ1-1; 8 positions match TRBD1. Germline-derived CDR1 and CDR2 are PRHDT and FYEKMQ (reference sequence). The V gene end was trimmed by 5 bases and the J gene end by 9 bases; junction bases not matched to a gene: 5. The CDR3 extends over 12 amino acids. CDR3 DNA sequence: TGTGCCAGCAGCGGGAGACAGGGGAAAGCTTTCTTT. This codes for CASSGRQGKAFF.

This clone was picked up a small number of times. The V and J genes are TRBV7-2 and TRBJ1-2; 7 positions agree with TRBD1. CDR1 SGHTA and CDR2 FQGNSA come from the germline V gene. The CDR3 spans 16 residues. With 5 bases clipped from V and 2 bases from J, the junction kept 11 bases outside the gene matches. In DNA, the CDR3 is TGTGCCAGCAGCACCCGACAGGGCAATGAAAACTATGGCTACACCTTC. Translating it yields CASSTRQGNENYGYTF.

This clone was observed a handful of times. The V call is TRBV7-9, the J call TRBJ2-7; maybe TRBD1 (5 bases). Trimming stripped 4 bases from V and 1 base from J, with 11 bases between. The CDR3 totals 14 residues. CDR1 is SEHNR, CDR2 FQNEAQ, per germline (reference sequence). CDR3 region: CASSSDSTSYEQYF. DNA of the CDR3: TGTGCCAGCAGCTCCGACAGCACTTCCTACGAGCAGTACTTC. The full variable domain, completed using reference TRBV7-9 and TRBJ2-7, is DTGVSQNPRHKITKRGQNVTFRCDPISEHNRLYWYRQTLGQGPEFLTYFQNEAQLEKSRLLSDRFSAERPKGSFSTLEIQRTEQGDSAMYLCASSSDSTSYEQYFGPGTRLTVT.

V gene TRBV19 combines with J gene TRBJ1-4; 10 bases are shared with TRBD1. Germline V gene sequence: CDR1 LNHDA, CDR2 SQIVND (reference sequence). CDR3 size: 14 residues. Trimming at V came to 5 bases and at J to 9 bases, leaving 6 bases not matched to a gene. Written as DNA, the CDR3 is TGTGCCAGTAGTCCGACAGGGGGCTTGAAAAAACTGTTTTTT. This gives the protein CASSPTGGLKKLFF.

This clone has more than one count but fewer than ten. The chain combines TRBV10-3 with TRBJ2-5; 7 bases are shared with TRBD1. Per germline, CDR1 ENHRY and CDR2 SYGVKD. This CDR3 has 13 residues. J gave up 3 bases and V 5 bases, and 3 bases lay outside the gene matches. CDR3 region: CAISLGTEETQYF. Written as DNA, the CDR3 is TGTGCCATCAGTTTAGGGACAGAAGAGACCCAGTACTTC.

This chain uses TRBV7-6 with TRBJ2-3; TRBD2 matches 7 bases. CDR1 and CDR2 from the germline V gene are SGHVS and FNYEAQ. This CDR3 contains 15 residues. The V gene end was trimmed by 5 bases and the J gene end by 0 bases; junction bases not matched to a gene: 5. The CDR3 protein is CASSPSGSSTDTQYF. The CDR3 nucleotides are TGTGCCAGCAGCCCTAGCGGATCTAGCACAGATACGCAGTATTTT. The full variable domain, with the rest looked up from reference TRBV7-6 and TRBJ2-3, is GAGVSQSPRYKVTKRGQDVALRCDPISGHVSLYWYRQALGQGPEFLTYFNYEAQQDKSGLPNDRFSAERPEGSISTLTIQRTEQRDSAMYRCASSPSGSSTDTQYFGPGTRLTVL.

A few counts support this clone. The rearrangement joins TRBV5-8 to TRBJ2-3; the match to TRBD1 covers 8 bases. This CDR3 has 15 amino acids. CDR1 and CDR2 from the germline V gene are SGHTS and YDEGEE. The trim removed 2 bases at V and 4 bases at J, leaving 6 bases unmatched. This chain's CDR3 is CASSLSGGFADTQYF. The CDR3 DNA reads TGTGCCAGCAGCTTATCAGGGGGCTTTGCAGATACGCAGTATTTT.

CDR3 in DNA: TGTGCCAGCAGCGTAGGCGGCAAGTACAATGAGCAGTTCTTC. This gives the protein CASSVGGKYNEQFF. The chain couples TRBV9 to TRBJ2-1; D unresolved. The CDR3 is 14 residues long. Germline assignment: CDR1 SGDLS and CDR2 YYNGEE. V lost 0 bases to trimming and J lost 4 bases, with 8 bases between them.

The gene calls are TRBV6-1 and TRBJ2-2, with 13 bases that match TRBD2. CDR1 and CDR2 from the germline V gene are MNHNS and SASEGT. CDR3 size: 16 residues. V lost 3 bases, J lost 5 bases, and 3 bases stayed unmatched. DNA of the CDR3: TGTGCCAGCAGTGATTTACTAGCGGGGGGGACCGGGGAGCTGTTTTTT. Amino acid sequence: CASSDLLAGGTGELFF.

The V call is TRBV5-1, the J call TRBJ1-1, with a possible D match to TRBD1 (5 bases). The V gene's germline CDR1 is SGHRS and CDR2 YFSETQ. The CDR3 spans 14 residues. V lost 0 bases and J lost 0, with 6 bases in between. CDR3 DNA: TGCGCCAGCAGCTTGGGACAGATGAACACTGAAGCTTTCTTT. It is translated as CASSLGQMNTEAFF.

This clone was seen only a few times. The V gene is TRBV7-6, the J gene TRBJ2-7, with D unclear. V lost 3 bases, J lost 0 bases, and 12 bases lay in between. CDR1 is SGHVS, CDR2 FNYEAQ, per germline. The CDR3 is 15 residues long. DNA for the CDR3: TGTGCCAGCAGCTTCGGCACAGTACCCTCCTACGAGCAGTACTTC. Translating gives CASSFGTVPSYEQYF. Based on the CDR3 plus reference TRBV7-6 and TRBJ2-7, the full variable domain is GAGVSQSPRYKVTKRGQDVALRCDPISGHVSLYWYRQALGQGPEFLTYFNYEAQQDKSGLPNDRFSAERPEGSISTLTIQRTEQRDSAMYRCASSFGTVPSYEQYFGPGTRLTVT.

This clone was found a few times. CDR3 residues: CASSWGTGRTEAFF. DNA for the CDR3: TGTGCCAGCAGTTGGGGGACAGGGAGGACTGAAGCTTTCTTT. The gene calls are TRBV6-5 and TRBJ1-1; 9 positions agree with TRBD1. The CDR3 length is 14 residues. The junction had 5 bases not matched to a gene; V was cut back by 4 bases and J by 5 bases. Germline CDR1 is MNHEY and CDR2 is SVGAGI.